This T cell receptor (beta chain) is drawn from a study of beta chain features in type 1 diabetes. The investigators reverse transcribed all of the isolated RNA, so they sequenced expressed TCRB transcripts. Profiling relied on immunoSEQ multiplex PCR, and the TCRdb table lists in-frame clones only, not all of them. Among roughly 160,000 clones, around 8% were seen once, and the ten largest hold 0.94%. Notes on this clone: Its antigen remains unknown.

Points from the study as a whole: Whether TCRB rearrangement is influenced by HLA type went unresolved here. TCRB CDR3 length was moderately but significantly reduced in all four CD4+ subsets of Type 1 diabetes patients.

The CDR3 length is 14 residues. J lost 10 bases, V lost 1 base, and 7 bases had no gene match. Germline V gene data show CDR1 as SGHTA and CDR2 as FQGTGA. Sequencing input: central memory CD4+ T cells from blood. The TCR was taken from a middle-aged woman with type 1 diabetes. The V and J genes are TRBV7-3 and TRBJ1-2, with 9 bases aligning to TRBD1. The CDR3 sequence is CASSLIGTGTDYTF. CDR3 DNA: TGTGCCAGCAGCTTAATTGGGACAGGGACTGACTACACCTTC.